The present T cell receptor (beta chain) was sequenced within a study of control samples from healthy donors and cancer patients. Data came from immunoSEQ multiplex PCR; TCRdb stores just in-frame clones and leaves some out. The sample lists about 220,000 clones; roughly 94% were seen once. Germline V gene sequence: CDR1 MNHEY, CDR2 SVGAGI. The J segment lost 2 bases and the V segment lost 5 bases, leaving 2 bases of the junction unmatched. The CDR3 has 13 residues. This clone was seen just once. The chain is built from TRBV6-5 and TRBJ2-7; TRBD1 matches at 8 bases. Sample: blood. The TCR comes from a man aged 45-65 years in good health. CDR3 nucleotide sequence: TGTGCCAGCAGTCCGACAGGGGCCTACGAGCAGTACTTC. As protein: CASSPTGAYEQYF.